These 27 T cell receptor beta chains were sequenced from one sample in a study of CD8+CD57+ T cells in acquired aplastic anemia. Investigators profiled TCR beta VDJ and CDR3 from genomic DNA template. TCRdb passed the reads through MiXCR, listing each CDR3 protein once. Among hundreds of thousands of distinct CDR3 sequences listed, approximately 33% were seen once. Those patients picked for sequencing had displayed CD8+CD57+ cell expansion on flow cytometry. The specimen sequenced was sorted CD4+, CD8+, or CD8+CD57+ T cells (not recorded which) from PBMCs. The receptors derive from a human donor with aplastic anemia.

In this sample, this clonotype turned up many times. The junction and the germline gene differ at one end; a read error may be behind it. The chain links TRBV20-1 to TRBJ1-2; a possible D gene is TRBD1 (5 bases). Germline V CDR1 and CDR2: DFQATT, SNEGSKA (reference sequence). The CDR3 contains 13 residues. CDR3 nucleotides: TGCAGTGCTAGAGATCAGGGAAACTTTGGCTACACCTTC. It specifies CSARDQGNFGYTF.

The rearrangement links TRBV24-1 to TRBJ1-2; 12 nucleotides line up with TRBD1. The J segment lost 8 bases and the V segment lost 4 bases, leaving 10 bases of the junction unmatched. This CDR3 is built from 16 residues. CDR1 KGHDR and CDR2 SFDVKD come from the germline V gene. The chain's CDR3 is CATSEGTGGLSGGYTF. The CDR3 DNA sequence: TGTGCCACCAGTGAGGGGACAGGGGGCCTTTCGGGAGGCTACACCTTC.

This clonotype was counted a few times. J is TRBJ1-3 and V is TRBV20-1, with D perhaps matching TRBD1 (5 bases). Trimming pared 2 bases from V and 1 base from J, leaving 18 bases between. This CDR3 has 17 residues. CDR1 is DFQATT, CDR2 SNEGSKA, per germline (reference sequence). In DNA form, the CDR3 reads TGCAGTGCTAGAAATCCCCCCGGGGGAGGTTCTGGAAACACCATATATTTT. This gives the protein CSARNPPGGGSGNTIYF.

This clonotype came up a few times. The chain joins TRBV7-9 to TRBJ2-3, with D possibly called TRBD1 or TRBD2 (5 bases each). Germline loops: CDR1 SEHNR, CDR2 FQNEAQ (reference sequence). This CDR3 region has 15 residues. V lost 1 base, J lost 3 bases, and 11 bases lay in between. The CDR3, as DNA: TGTGCCAGCAGCTTAGGAGGGGTTTCGACAGATACGCAGTATTTT. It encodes CASSLGGVSTDTQYF. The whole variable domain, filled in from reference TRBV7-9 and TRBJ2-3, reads DTGVSQNPRHKITKRGQNVTFRCDPISEHNRLYWYRQTLGQGPEFLTYFQNEAQLEKSRLLSDRFSAERPKGSFSTLEIQRTEQGDSAMYLCASSLGGVSTDTQYFGPGTRLTVL.

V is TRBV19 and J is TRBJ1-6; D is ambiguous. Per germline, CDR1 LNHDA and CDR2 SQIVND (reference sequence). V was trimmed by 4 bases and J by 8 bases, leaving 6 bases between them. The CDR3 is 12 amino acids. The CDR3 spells CASSTGDSPLHF. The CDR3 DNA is TGTGCCAGTAGTACCGGAGATTCACCCCTCCACTTT.

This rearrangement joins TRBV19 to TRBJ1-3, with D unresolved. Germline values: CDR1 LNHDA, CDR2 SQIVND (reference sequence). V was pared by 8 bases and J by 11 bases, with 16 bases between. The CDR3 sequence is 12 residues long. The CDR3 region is CASSLPGNAIYF. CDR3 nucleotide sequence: TGTGCCAGTTCCCTGCCCGGGAACGCCATATATTTT.

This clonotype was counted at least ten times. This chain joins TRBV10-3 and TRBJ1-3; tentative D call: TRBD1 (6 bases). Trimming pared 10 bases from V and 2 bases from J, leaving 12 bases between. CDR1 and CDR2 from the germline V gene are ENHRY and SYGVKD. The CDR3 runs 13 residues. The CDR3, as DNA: TGTGCCAGCCTACAGGGTACTGGAAACACCATATATTTT. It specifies CASLQGTGNTIYF.

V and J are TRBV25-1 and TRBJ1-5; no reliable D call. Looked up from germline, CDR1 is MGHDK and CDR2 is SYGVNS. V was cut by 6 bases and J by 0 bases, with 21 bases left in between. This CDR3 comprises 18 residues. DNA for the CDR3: TGTGCCAGCAGCCAAGATCGTTTTCGGGGATATAGCAATCAGCCCCAGCATTTT. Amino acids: CASSQDRFRGYSNQPQHF.

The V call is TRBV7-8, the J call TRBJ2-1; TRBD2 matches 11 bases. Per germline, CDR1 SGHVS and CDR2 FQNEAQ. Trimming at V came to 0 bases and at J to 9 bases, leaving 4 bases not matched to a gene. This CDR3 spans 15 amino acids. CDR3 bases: TGTGCCAGCAGCTTAGCCCTAGCGGGAGGCCCTGAGCAGTTCTTC. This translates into CASSLALAGGPEQFF.

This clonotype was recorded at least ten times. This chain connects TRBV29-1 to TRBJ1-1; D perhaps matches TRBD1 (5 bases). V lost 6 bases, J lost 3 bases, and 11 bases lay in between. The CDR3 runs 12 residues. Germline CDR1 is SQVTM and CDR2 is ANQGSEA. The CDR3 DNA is TGCAGCGTGGCATCGGGGGACACTGAAGCTTTCTTT. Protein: CSVASGDTEAFF.

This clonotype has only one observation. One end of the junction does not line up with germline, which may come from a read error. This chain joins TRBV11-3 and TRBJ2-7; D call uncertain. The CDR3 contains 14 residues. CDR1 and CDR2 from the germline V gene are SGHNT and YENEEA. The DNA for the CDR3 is TGTGCCAGCAGCTTAGATGCCACCTCCTACGAGCAGGACTTC. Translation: CASSLDATSYEQDF.

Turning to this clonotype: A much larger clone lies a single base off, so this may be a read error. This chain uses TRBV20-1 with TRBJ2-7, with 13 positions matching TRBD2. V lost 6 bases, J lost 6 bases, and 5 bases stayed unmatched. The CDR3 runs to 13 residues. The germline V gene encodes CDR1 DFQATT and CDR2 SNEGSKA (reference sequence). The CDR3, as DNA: TGCAGTGCCAGTCGACTAGCGGGAGGCGAGCAGTACTTC. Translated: CSASRLAGGEQYF.

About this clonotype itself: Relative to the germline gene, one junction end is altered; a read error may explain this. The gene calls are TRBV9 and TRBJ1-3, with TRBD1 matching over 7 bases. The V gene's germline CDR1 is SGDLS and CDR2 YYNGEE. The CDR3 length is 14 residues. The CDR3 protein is CASSDTGDGSTIYF. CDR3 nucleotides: TGTGCCAGCAGCGATACAGGGGACGGAAGCACCATATATTTT.

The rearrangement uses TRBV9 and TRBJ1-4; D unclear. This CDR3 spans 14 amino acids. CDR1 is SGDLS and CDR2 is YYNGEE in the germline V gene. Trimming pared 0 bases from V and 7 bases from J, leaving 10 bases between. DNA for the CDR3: TGTGCCAGCAGCGTAGGGACCAAGGGTGAAAAACTGTTTTTT. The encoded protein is CASSVGTKGEKLFF. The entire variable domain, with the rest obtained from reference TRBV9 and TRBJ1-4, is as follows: DSGVTQTPKHLITATGQRVTLRCSPRSGDLSVYWYQQSLDQGLQFLIQYYNGEERAKGNILERFSAQQFPDLHSELNLSSLELGDSALYFCASSVGTKGEKLFFGSGTQLSVL.

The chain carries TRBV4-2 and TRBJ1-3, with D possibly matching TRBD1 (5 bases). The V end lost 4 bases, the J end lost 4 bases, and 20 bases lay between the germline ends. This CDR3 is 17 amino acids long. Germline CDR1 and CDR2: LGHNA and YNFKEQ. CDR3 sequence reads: CASSRDGGGVKGNTIYF. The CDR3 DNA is TGTGCCAGCAGCCGAGATGGGGGGGGGGTTAAAGGAAACACCATATATTTT.

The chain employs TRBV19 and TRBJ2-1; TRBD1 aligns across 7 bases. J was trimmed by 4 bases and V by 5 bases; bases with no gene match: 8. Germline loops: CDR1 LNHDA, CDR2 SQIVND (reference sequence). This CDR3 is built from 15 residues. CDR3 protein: CASSLQGGPYNEQFF. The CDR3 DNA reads TGTGCCAGTAGTCTACAAGGGGGCCCATACAATGAGCAGTTCTTC.

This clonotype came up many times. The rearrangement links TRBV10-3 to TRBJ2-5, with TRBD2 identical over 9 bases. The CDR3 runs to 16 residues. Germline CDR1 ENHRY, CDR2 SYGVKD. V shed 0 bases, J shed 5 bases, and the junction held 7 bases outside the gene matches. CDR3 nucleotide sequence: TGTGCCATCAGTGAGTCCCCAGCGGGAGGACGGGAGACCCAGTACTTC. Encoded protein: CAISESPAGGRETQYF.

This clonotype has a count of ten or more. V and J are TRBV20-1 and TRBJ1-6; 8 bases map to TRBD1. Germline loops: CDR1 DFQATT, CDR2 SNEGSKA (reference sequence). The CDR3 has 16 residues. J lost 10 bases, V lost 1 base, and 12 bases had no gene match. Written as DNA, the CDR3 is TGCAGTGCTAGAGTCCAGGGGGCCCGTCTAGGGTCACCCCTCCACTTT. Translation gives CSARVQGARLGSPLHF.

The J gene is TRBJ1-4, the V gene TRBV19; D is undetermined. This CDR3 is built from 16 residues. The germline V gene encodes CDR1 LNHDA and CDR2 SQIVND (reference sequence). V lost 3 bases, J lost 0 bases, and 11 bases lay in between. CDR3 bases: TGTGCCAGTAGTATTGAATGGGCAGCAACTAATGAAAAACTGTTTTTT. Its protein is CASSIEWAATNEKLFF.

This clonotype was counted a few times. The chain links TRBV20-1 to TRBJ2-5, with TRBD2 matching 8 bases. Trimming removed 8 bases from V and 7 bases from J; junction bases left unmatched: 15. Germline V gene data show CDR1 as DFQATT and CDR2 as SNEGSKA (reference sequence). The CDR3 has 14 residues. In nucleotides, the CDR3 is TGCAGTTCCCTAGCGGGCGGCGAACGGGGGACCCAGTACTTC. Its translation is CSSLAGGERGTQYF.

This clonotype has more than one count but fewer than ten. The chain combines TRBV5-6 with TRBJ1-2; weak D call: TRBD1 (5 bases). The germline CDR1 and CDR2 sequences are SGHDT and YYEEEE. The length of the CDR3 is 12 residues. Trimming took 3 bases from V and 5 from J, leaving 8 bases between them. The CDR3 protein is CASSSTVYGYTF. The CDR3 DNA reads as TGTGCCAGCAGCTCGACAGTATATGGCTACACCTTC.

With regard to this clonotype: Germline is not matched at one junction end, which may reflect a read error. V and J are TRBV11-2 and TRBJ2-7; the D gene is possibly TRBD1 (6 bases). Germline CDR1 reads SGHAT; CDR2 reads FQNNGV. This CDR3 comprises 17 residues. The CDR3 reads CASSFQSTGRYSYEQCF. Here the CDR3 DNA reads TGTGCCAGCAGCTTCCAATCGACAGGACGATACTCCTACGAGCAGTGCTTC.

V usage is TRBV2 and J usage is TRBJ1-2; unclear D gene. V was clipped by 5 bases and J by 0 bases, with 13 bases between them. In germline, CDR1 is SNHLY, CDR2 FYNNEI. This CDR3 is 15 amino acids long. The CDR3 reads CASSLYPQTNYGYTF. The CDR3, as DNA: TGTGCCAGCAGTTTATATCCCCAAACTAACTATGGCTACACCTTC.

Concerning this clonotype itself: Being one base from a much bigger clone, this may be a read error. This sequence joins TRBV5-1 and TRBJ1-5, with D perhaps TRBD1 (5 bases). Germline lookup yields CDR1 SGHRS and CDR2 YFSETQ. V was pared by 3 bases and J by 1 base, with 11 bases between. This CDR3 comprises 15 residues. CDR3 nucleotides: TGCGCCAGCAGCTCGGTGCCAGGGAGCAATCAGCCCCAGCATTTT. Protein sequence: CASSSVPGSNQPQHF.

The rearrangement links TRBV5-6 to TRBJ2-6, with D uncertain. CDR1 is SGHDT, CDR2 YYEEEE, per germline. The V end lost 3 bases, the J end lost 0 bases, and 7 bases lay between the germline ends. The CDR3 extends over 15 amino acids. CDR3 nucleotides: TGTGCCAGCAGCTCAGCAGGCTCTGGGGCCAACGTCCTGACTTTC. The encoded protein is CASSSAGSGANVLTF.

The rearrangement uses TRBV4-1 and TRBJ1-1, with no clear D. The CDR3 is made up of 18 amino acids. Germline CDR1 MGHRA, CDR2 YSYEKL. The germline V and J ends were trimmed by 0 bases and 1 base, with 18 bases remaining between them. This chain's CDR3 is CASSQEALFGAANTEAFF. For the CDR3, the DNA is TGCGCCAGCAGCCAAGAGGCGTTGTTCGGAGCGGCGAACACTGAAGCTTTCTTT.

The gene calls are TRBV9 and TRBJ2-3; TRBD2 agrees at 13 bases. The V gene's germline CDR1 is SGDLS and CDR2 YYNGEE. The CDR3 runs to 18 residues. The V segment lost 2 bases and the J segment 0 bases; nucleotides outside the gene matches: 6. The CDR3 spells CASSVLGTSGTSTDTQYF. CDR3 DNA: TGTGCCAGCAGCGTTCTCGGGACTAGCGGGACAAGCACAGATACGCAGTATTTT.